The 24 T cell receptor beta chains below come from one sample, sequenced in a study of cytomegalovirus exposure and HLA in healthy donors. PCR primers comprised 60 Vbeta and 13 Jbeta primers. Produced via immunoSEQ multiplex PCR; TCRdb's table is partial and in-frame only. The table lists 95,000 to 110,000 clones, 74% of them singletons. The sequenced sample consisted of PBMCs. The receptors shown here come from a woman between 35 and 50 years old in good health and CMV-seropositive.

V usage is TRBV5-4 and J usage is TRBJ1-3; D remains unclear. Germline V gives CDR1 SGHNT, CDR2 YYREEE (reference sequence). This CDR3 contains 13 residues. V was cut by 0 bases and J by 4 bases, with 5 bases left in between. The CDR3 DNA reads TGTGCCAGCAGCTTGGAACTAGGAAACACCATATATTTT. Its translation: CASSLELGNTIYF.

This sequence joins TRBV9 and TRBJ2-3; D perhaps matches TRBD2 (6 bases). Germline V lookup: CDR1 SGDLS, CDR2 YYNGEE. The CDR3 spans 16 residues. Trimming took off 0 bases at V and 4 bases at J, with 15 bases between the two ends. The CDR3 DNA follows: TGTGCCAGCAGCGTAGGACTAGACGCAGCCGCAGATACGCAGTATTTT. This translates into CASSVGLDAAADTQYF. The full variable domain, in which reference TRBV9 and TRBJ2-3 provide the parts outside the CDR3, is DSGVTQTPKHLITATGQRVTLRCSPRSGDLSVYWYQQSLDQGLQFLIQYYNGEERAKGNILERFSAQQFPDLHSELNLSSLELGDSALYFCASSVGLDAAADTQYFGPGTRLTVL.

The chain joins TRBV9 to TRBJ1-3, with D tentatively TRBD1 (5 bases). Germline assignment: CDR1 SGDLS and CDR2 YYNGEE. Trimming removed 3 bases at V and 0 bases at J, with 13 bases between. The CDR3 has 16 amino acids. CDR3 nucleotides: TGTGCCAGCAGCGCGGCTCACAGGAGCTCTGGAAACACCATATATTTT. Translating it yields CASSAAHRSSGNTIYF. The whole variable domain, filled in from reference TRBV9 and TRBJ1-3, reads DSGVTQTPKHLITATGQRVTLRCSPRSGDLSVYWYQQSLDQGLQFLIQYYNGEERAKGNILERFSAQQFPDLHSELNLSSLELGDSALYFCASSAAHRSSGNTIYFGEGSWLTVV.

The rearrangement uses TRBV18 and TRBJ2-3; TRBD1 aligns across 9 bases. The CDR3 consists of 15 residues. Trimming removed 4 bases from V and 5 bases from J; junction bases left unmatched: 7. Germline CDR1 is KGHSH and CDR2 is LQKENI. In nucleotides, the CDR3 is TGTGCCAGCTCACGTAACAGGGGGCGCGAAGATACGCAGTATTTT. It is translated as CASSRNRGREDTQYF.

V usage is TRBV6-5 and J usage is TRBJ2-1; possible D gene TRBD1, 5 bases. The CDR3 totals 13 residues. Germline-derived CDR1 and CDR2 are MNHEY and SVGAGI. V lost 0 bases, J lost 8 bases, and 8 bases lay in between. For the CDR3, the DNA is TGTGCCAGCAGTTACTCTGAAGGGGATGAGCAGTTCTTC. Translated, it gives CASSYSEGDEQFF.

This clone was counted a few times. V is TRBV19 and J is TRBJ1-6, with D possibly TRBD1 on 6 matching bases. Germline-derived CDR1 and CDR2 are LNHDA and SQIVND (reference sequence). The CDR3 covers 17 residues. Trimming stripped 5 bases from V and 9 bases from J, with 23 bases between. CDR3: CASSFEPYRTEVSPLHF. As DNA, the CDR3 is TGTGCCAGTAGTTTCGAGCCCTACCGGACAGAAGTTTCACCCCTCCACTTT.

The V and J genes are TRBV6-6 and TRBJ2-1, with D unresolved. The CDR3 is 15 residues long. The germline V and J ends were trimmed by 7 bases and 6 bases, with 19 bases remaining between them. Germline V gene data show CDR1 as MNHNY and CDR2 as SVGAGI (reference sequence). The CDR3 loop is CASKFQVHVGNEQFF. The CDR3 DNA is TGTGCCAGCAAATTTCAGGTACACGTTGGCAATGAGCAGTTCTTC.

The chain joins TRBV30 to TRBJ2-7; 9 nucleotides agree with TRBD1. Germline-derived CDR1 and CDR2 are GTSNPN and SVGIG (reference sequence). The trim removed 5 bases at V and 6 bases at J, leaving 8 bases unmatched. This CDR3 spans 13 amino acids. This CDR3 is CAWGVQGAREQYF. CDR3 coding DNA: TGTGCCTGGGGGGTACAGGGGGCGCGCGAGCAGTACTTC.

The CDR3 protein is CASSPGNVAGFEQFF. The CDR3 DNA is TGTGCCAGCTCACCAGGGAATGTCGCAGGGTTTGAGCAGTTCTTC. The V call is TRBV18, the J call TRBJ2-1; D is perhaps TRBD1 (5 bases). With 2 bases removed from V and 9 bases from J, the gap between germline ends came to 17 bases. This CDR3 is built from 15 residues. CDR1 and CDR2 (germline): KGHSH, LQKENI.

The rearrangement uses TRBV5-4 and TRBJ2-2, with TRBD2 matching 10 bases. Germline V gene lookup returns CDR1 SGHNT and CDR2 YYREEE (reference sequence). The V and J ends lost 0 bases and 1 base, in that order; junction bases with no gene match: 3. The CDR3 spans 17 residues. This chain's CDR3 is CASSLAPSGGNTGELFF. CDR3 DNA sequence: TGTGCCAGCAGCTTGGCACCTAGCGGGGGGAACACCGGGGAGCTGTTTTTT. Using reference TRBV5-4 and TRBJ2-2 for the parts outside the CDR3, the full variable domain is ETGVTQSPTHLIKTRGQQVTLRCSSQSGHNTVSWYQQALGQGPQFIFQYYREEENGRGNFPPRFSGLQFPNYSSELNVNALELDDSALYLCASSLAPSGGNTGELFFGEGSRLTVL.

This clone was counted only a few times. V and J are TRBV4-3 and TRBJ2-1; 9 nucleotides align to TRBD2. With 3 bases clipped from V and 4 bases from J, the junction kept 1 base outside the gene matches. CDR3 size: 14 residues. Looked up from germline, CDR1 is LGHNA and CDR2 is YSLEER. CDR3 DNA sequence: TGCGCCAGCAGCCAGCGGGGGGGGTACAATGAGCAGTTCTTC. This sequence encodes CASSQRGGYNEQFF.

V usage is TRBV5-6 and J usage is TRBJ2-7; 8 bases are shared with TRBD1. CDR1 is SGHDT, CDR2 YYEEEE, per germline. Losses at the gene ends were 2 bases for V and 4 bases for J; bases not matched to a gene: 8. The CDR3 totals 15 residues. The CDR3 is CASSFPQGARYEQYF. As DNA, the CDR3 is TGTGCCAGCAGCTTTCCTCAGGGGGCGCGATACGAGCAGTACTTC.

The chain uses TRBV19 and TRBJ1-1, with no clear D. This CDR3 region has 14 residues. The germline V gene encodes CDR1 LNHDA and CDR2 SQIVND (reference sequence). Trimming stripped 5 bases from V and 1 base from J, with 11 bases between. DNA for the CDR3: TGTGCCAGTAGTCGCGAGACACCGAACACTGAAGCTTTCTTT. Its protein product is CASSRETPNTEAFF. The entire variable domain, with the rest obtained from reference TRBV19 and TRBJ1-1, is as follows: DGGITQSPKYLFRKEGQNVTLSCEQNLNHDAMYWYRQDPGQGLRLIYYSQIVNDFQKGDIAEGYSVSREKKESFPLTVTSAQKNPTAFYLCASSRETPNTEAFFGQGTRLTVV.

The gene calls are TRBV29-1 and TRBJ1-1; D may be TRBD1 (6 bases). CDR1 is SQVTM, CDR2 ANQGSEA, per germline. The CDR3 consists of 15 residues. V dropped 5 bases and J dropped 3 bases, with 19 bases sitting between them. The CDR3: CSVKGDRTGYTEAFF. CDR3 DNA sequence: TGCAGCGTTAAGGGAGACAGGACGGGCTACACTGAAGCTTTCTTT.

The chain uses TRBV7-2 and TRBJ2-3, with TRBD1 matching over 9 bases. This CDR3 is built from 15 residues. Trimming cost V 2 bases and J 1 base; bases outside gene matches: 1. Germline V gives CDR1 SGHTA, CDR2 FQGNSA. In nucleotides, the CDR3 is TGTGCCAGCAGCTTACGGGACAGGGGCACAGATACGCAGTATTTT. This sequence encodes CASSLRDRGTDTQYF. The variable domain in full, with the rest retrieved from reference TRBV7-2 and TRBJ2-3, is GAGVSQSPSNKVTEKGKDVELRCDPISGHTALYWYRQSLGQGLEFLIYFQGNSAPDKSGLPSDRFSAERTGGSVSTLTIQRTQQEDSAVYLCASSLRDRGTDTQYFGPGTRLTVL.

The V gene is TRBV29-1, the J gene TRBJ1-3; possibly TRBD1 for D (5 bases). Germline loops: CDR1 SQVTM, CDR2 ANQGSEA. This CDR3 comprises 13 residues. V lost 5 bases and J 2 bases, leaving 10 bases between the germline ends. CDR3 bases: TGCAGCGTTCGTTGGGGCCCTGGAAACACCATATATTTT. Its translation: CSVRWGPGNTIYF.

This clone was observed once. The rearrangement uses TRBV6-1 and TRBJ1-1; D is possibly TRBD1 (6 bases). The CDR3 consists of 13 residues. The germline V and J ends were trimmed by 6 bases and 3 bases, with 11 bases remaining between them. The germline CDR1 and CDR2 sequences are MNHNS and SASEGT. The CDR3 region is CASRREGDTEAFF. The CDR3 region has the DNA TGTGCCAGCAGGAGGGAGGGGGACACTGAAGCTTTCTTT.

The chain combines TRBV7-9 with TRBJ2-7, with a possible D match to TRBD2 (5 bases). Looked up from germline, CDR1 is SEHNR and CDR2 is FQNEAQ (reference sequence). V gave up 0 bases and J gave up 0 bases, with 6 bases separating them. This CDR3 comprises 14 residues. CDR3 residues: CASSLAEVSYEQYF. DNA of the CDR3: TGTGCCAGCAGCTTAGCGGAGGTCTCCTACGAGCAGTACTTC.

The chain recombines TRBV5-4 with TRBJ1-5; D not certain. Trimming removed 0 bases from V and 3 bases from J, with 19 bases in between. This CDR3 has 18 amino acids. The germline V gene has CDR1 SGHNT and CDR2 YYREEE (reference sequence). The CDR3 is CASSLGTPVRENNQPQHF. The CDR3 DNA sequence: TGTGCCAGCAGCTTGGGAACCCCCGTGAGGGAGAACAATCAGCCCCAGCATTTT.

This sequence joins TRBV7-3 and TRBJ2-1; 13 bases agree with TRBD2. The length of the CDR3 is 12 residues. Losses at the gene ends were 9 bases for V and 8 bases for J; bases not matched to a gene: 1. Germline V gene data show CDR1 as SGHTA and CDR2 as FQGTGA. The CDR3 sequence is CASGTSGDEQFF. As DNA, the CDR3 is TGTGCCAGTGGGACTAGCGGGGATGAGCAGTTCTTC.

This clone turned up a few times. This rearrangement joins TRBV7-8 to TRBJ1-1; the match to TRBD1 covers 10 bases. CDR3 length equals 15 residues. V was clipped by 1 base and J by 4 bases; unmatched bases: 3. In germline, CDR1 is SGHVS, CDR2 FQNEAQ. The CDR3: CASSLGTGGVTEAFF. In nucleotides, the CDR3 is TGTGCCAGCAGCTTAGGGACAGGGGGGGTCACTGAAGCTTTCTTT.

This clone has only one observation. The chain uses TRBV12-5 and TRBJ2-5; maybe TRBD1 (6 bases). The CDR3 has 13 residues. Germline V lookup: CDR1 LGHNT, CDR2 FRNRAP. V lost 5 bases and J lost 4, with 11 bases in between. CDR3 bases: TGTGCTAGTGGTAACAGGGTCACAGAGACCCAGTACTTC. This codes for CASGNRVTETQYF.

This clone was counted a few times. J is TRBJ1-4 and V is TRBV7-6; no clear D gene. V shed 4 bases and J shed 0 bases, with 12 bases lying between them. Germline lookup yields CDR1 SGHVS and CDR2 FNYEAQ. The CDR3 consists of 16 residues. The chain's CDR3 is CASSWSSEPTNEKLFF. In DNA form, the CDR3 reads TGTGCCAGCAGCTGGTCGTCAGAACCAACTAATGAAAAACTGTTTTTT.

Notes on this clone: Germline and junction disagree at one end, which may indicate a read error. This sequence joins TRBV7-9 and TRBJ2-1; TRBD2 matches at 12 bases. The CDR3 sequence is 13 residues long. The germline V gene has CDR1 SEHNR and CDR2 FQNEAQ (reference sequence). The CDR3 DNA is TGTGCCAGCAGCCTAGCGGGGGGGCGTGAGCAGTTCTTC. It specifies CASSLAGGREQFF.